These 22 T cell receptor beta chains came from one sample sequenced in a study of shared T cell receptors in the human thymus. Sequenced by immunoSEQ multiplex PCR; TCRdb stores in-frame clones only, minus some. The table shows 600,000 to 900,000 clones, with approximately 85% occurring only once. This same sample was also taken into another study, of human thymus T cells.

Sequencing was performed on thymocytes. These TCRs come from a girl less than two years old with a congenital heart defect.

The chain is built from TRBV4-3 and TRBJ2-5; D possibly corresponds to TRBD2 (6 bases). The germline V gene has CDR1 LGHNA and CDR2 YSLEER. The V gene lost 4 bases and the J gene lost 5 bases, with 14 bases spanning the gap. This CDR3 has 14 amino acids. As DNA, the CDR3 is TGCGCCAGCAGCCGTTCCGGGAGTCAGGAGACCCAGTACTTC. Translated: CASSRSGSQETQYF.

The genes are TRBV5-1 and TRBJ1-2; D is unresolved. Germline CDR1 is SGHRS and CDR2 is YFSETQ. V gave up 1 base and J gave up 8 bases, with 9 bases separating them. The CDR3 contains 12 residues. CDR3 in amino acids: CASSLIGRGYTF. CDR3 sequence (DNA): TGCGCCAGCAGCTTGATAGGGAGAGGCTACACCTTC.

The V gene is TRBV4-2, the J gene TRBJ1-5; TRBD1 agrees at 7 bases. V was pared by 2 bases and J by 2 bases, with 6 bases of the junction left unmatched. Germline loops: CDR1 LGHNA, CDR2 YNFKEQ. The CDR3 totals 16 residues. The chain's CDR3 is CASSQKQGMRNQPQHF. Written as DNA, the CDR3 is TGTGCCAGCAGCCAAAAACAGGGGATGCGCAATCAGCCCCAGCATTTT.

This chain links TRBV15 with TRBJ1-5; 10 bases align to TRBD1. V shed 9 bases and J 7 bases; nucleotides not matched to a gene: 9. CDR1 and CDR2 (germline): LNHNV, YYDKDF (reference sequence). The CDR3 loop spans 14 amino acids. The CDR3 is CATGVTGGGQPQHF. The CDR3 DNA reads as TGTGCCACGGGGGTGACAGGGGGCGGCCAGCCCCAGCATTTT.

The V and J genes are TRBV9 and TRBJ1-1; a weak D match, TRBD1 (5 bases). Germline assignment: CDR1 SGDLS and CDR2 YYNGEE. The length of the CDR3 is 15 residues. V was pared by 2 bases and J by 0 bases, with 11 bases between. DNA of the CDR3: TGTGCCAGCAGCGTCCGACAGAACATGAACACTGAAGCTTTCTTT. It translates to CASSVRQNMNTEAFF.

The chain has TRBV14 and TRBJ2-7; D perhaps matches TRBD2 (5 bases). This CDR3 spans 17 amino acids. CDR1 is SGHDN, CDR2 FVKESK, per germline. V lost 0 bases, J lost 4 bases, and 19 bases lay in between. The CDR3 region is CASSQEVAWGEIYEQYF. In DNA, the CDR3 is TGTGCCAGCAGCCAAGAAGTCGCCTGGGGAGAAATATACGAGCAGTACTTC.

This chain uses TRBV6-4 with TRBJ2-7; 8 nucleotides align to TRBD2. Germline V gene data show CDR1 as MRHNA and CDR2 as SNTAGT. J gave up 4 bases and V 4 bases, and 3 bases lay outside the gene matches. The CDR3 length is 13 residues. CDR3 sequence: CASSGPGGYEQYF. The DNA for the CDR3 is TGTGCCAGCAGTGGGCCGGGGGGGTACGAGCAGTACTTC.

The chain couples TRBV7-9 to TRBJ1-3; D perhaps matches TRBD1 (6 bases). Trimming removed 4 bases at V and 2 bases at J, with 18 bases between. Germline CDR1 reads SEHNR; CDR2 reads FQNEAQ (reference sequence). The CDR3 length is 17 residues. CDR3 coding DNA: TGTGCCAGCAGCTCCAAGGTGGACAGAACGACTGGAAACACCATATATTTT. It codes for CASSSKVDRTTGNTIYF.

The chain carries TRBV10-3 and TRBJ2-7; TRBD1 matches 7 bases. This CDR3 spans 14 amino acids. Trimming removed 7 bases from V and 2 bases from J; junction bases left unmatched: 8. Germline V gene data show CDR1 as ENHRY and CDR2 as SYGVKD. The CDR3 DNA reads TGTGCCATCAACCGGACAGGTCCTACCTACGAGCAGTACTTC. This encodes CAINRTGPTYEQYF.

The chain employs TRBV14 and TRBJ1-1; no clear D gene. Trimming left V 5 bases short and J 0 bases short, with 10 bases between. Germline V lookup: CDR1 SGHDN, CDR2 FVKESK. CDR3 length equals 14 residues. The CDR3 protein is CASSKQKLNTEAFF. The CDR3 region has the DNA TGTGCCAGCAGCAAACAGAAATTGAACACTGAAGCTTTCTTT.

The CDR3 nucleotides are TGCGCCAGCAGCCACCGACAGGTGTGTGGCTACACCTTC. Translation: CASSHRQVCGYTF. The chain carries TRBV4-1 and TRBJ1-2; a possible D gene is TRBD1 (6 bases). The CDR3 loop spans 13 amino acids. Trimming shortened V by 3 bases and J by 7 bases, and 12 bases separated the two germline ends. Germline V gene lookup returns CDR1 MGHRA and CDR2 YSYEKL.

V and J are TRBV6-4 and TRBJ2-1; 11 nucleotides agree with TRBD2. Per germline, CDR1 MRHNA and CDR2 SNTAGT. J lost 8 bases, V lost 6 bases, and 15 bases had no gene match. The CDR3 is made up of 17 amino acids. CDR3 loop: CASSPTSGDRMGHEQFF. CDR3 nucleotides: TGTGCCAGCAGCCCGACTAGCGGGGATCGCATGGGGCATGAGCAGTTCTTC.

The rearrangement links TRBV15 to TRBJ1-6; D is possibly TRBD1 (6 bases). The V end was cut by 3 bases, the J end by 5 bases, with 20 bases between. The CDR3 consists of 18 residues. Germline CDR1 and CDR2: LNHNV and YYDKDF (reference sequence). The CDR3 loop is CATSSRHRVQANNSPLHF. The CDR3, as DNA: TGTGCCACCAGCAGCAGACACAGGGTTCAGGCTAATAATTCACCCCTCCACTTT.

The sample holds one count of this clone. Additional DNA sequences in this sample encode the identical CDR3. The chain combines TRBV5-1 with TRBJ2-5; no firm D call. CDR1 is SGHRS and CDR2 is YFSETQ in the germline V gene. There are 13 residues in the CDR3. Trimming shortened V by 0 bases and J by 2 bases, and 5 bases separated the two germline ends. The CDR3 DNA sequence: TGCGCCAGCAGCTTGGGTTCGCAAGAGACCCAGTACTTC. It translates to CASSLGSQETQYF.

The chain couples TRBV5-5 to TRBJ1-2; TRBD1 matches at 9 bases. Trimming took 4 bases from V and 4 from J; bases not matched to a gene: 8. Germline V gene lookup returns CDR1 SGHKS and CDR2 YYEKEE (reference sequence). The CDR3 loop spans 15 amino acids. The CDR3 spells CASSLTWDRAYGYTF. CDR3 DNA: TGTGCCAGCAGCCTCACTTGGGACAGGGCCTATGGCTACACCTTC.

The gene calls are TRBV6-5 and TRBJ1-2, with D hard to call. The CDR3 sequence is 13 residues long. Trimming removed 5 bases at V and 7 bases at J, with 14 bases between. The germline V gene has CDR1 MNHEY and CDR2 SVGAGI. CDR3 loop: CASSESRNGGYTF. In DNA form, the CDR3 reads TGTGCCAGCAGTGAAAGCCGAAACGGTGGCTACACCTTC.

J is TRBJ1-5 and V is TRBV2, with D possibly TRBD1 on 6 matching bases. The CDR3 consists of 14 residues. Germline CDR1 is SNHLY and CDR2 is FYNNEI. Trimming cost V 6 bases and J 4 bases, with 13 bases left between them. CDR3 bases: TGTGCCAGCAGCGAACACAGGGTAAATCAGCCCCAGCATTTT. As protein: CASSEHRVNQPQHF.

V and J are TRBV19 and TRBJ1-1, with 9 bases matching TRBD1. J was trimmed by 5 bases and V by 8 bases; bases with no gene match: 15. There are 16 residues in the CDR3. Germline V CDR1 and CDR2: LNHDA, SQIVND (reference sequence). The CDR3 nucleotides read TGTGCCAGTGGCTCAGGGACAGGGATCGGATGGACTGAAGCTTTCTTT. It encodes CASGSGTGIGWTEAFF.

The count of this clone is one. The V call is TRBV5-6, the J call TRBJ1-5, with D hard to call. The CDR3 sequence is 16 residues long. Trimming removed 2 bases from V and 0 bases from J, with 12 bases in between. CDR1 is SGHDT, CDR2 YYEEEE, per germline. The CDR3 here is CASSFSEEASNQPQHF. The CDR3 nucleotides read TGTGCCAGCAGCTTCTCGGAGGAGGCTAGCAATCAGCCCCAGCATTTT.

V gene TRBV6-6 combines with J gene TRBJ2-5; 9 bases agree with TRBD1. Germline trimming cut 5 bases from V and 4 bases from J; bases unmatched to any gene: 11. The CDR3 consists of 16 residues. The germline V gene has CDR1 MNHNY and CDR2 SVGAGI (reference sequence). The chain's CDR3 is CASSATPGQGRETQYF. In DNA form, the CDR3 reads TGTGCCAGCAGTGCGACACCGGGACAGGGTCGAGAGACCCAGTACTTC.

V is TRBV2 and J is TRBJ1-4, with 8 bases lining up with TRBD1. Germline values: CDR1 SNHLY, CDR2 FYNNEI. The CDR3 is 14 residues long. V was pared by 5 bases and J by 5 bases, with 4 bases of the junction left unmatched. This CDR3 reads CASSPRQGNEKLFF. CDR3 in DNA: TGTGCCAGCAGTCCGCGACAGGGGAATGAAAAACTGTTTTTT.

This rearrangement joins TRBV28 to TRBJ1-4; D unresolved. V gave up 6 bases and J gave up 6 bases, with 11 bases separating them. The CDR3 is 13 residues long. CDR1 is MDHEN and CDR2 is SYDVKM in the germline V gene. This CDR3 is CASRGGRYEKLFF. In DNA, the CDR3 is TGTGCCAGCAGGGGAGGGCGATATGAAAAACTGTTTTTT.